Sequencing of this T cell receptor beta chain was carried out in a study of T cell repertoires in cytomegalovirus infection. Germline V gene data show CDR1 as SGHAT and CDR2 as FQNNGV. This CDR3 contains 15 residues. V lost 1 base to trimming and J lost 5 bases; unmatched junction nucleotides: 6. TCRdb called the reads again in MiXCR, with one record for every CDR3 protein. The profile shows 900,000 to 950,000 distinct CDR3 sequences, roughly 31% of them singletons. As to this clonotype: The antigen is not known.

The sample in question was cultured CD8+ T cells from PBMCs, obtained from culture after CMV antigen stimulation. The chain has TRBV11-2 and TRBJ2-3; 7 bases are shared with TRBD2. The receptor comes from a human donor in good health (CMV status not recorded). Some clones in this sample may be carry-over from other donors' samples. The CDR3 DNA is TGTGCCAGCAGCTTAGCCCCTAGCGGCCGAGATACGCAGTATTTT. Translated, it gives CASSLAPSGRDTQYF. Full variable domain (remainder filled in from reference TRBV11-2 and TRBJ2-3): EAGVAQSPRYKIIEKRQSVAFWCNPISGHATLYWYQQILGQGPKLLIQFQNNGVVDDSQLPKDRFSAERLKGVDSTLKIQPAKLEDSAVYLCASSLAPSGRDTQYFGPGTRLTVL.